One TCR beta chain is described in this entry. Its antigen is unidentified. The study ran its PCR with 60 Vbeta and 13 Jbeta primers. The table came from immunoSEQ multiplex PCR; TCRdb's copy has only in-frame clones and leaves some out. The data contain about 130,000 clones, about three quarters of them singletons. The data belong to a study of cytomegalovirus exposure and HLA in healthy donors. Deletions cut 5 bases from V and 7 bases from J, with 15 bases between. The length of the CDR3 is 15 residues. The germline V gene has CDR1 SGHTA and CDR2 FQGNSA. Study outcomes and limitations: Confirmation in vitro established that a few CMV-associated chains were specific for CMV antigens.

This chain joins TRBV7-2 and TRBJ1-6; a weak D match, TRBD1 (6 bases). The sequence derives from a man aged 35-49 years in good health and CMV-seropositive. Sequencing was performed on PBMCs. The CDR3 is CASSTQGTINSPLHF. CDR3 bases: TGTGCCAGCAGCACCCAAGGGACAATAAATTCACCCCTCCACTTT.